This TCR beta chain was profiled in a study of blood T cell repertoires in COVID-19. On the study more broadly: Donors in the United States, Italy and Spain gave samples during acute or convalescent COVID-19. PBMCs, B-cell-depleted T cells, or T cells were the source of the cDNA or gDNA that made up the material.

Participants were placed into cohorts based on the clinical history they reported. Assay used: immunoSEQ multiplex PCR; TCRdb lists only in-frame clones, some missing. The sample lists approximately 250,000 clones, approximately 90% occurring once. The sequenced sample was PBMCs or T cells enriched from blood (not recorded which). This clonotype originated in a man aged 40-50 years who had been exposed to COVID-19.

CDR3 coding DNA: TGCGCCAGCAGACGGGTCGGGACAGGGGAGGGTCAAGAGACCCAGTACTTC. This gives the protein CASRRVGTGEGQETQYF. This chain joins TRBV4-1 and TRBJ2-5; TRBD1 agrees at 10 bases. The germline V gene has CDR1 MGHRA and CDR2 YSYEKL. The trim removed 6 bases at V and 2 bases at J, leaving 12 bases unmatched. This CDR3 is 17 amino acids long.